Below are 24 T cell receptor beta chains sequenced from a single sample in a study of hypomethylating agent response in myelodysplastic syndrome. Sequencing used immunoSEQ multiplex PCR; TCRdb keeps in-frame clones, though not all of them. The sample includes around 4,700 clones, less than 85% of them seen just once. The sequences come from bone marrow, collected before or after starting hypomethylating agent treatment for myelodysplastic syndrome (not recorded which). These TCRs come from a human donor with myelodysplastic syndrome.

The chain combines TRBV19 with TRBJ2-7, with TRBD2 identical over 12 bases. This CDR3 contains 18 residues. The V gene's germline CDR1 is LNHDA and CDR2 SQIVND (reference sequence). With V trimmed by 5 bases and J by 7 bases, 18 bases remained unmatched. This CDR3 reads CASSLGTLGLAGKGEQYF. CDR3 DNA: TGTGCCAGTAGTCTCGGGACTTTAGGACTAGCGGGGAAGGGGGAGCAGTACTTC.

The CDR3 protein is CASSLTENTEAFF. The CDR3 region has the DNA TGTGCCAGCAGTCTGACGGAGAACACTGAAGCTTTCTTT. The V gene is TRBV6-1, the J gene TRBJ1-1; no reliable D call. The germline CDR1 and CDR2 sequences are MNHNS and SASEGT. V lost 5 bases to trimming and J lost 1 base, with 8 bases between them. The CDR3 extends over 13 amino acids.

The chain is built from TRBV19 and TRBJ2-1; D uncertain. Germline V CDR1 and CDR2: LNHDA, SQIVND (reference sequence). V lost 3 bases to trimming and J lost 7 bases, with 4 bases between them. The CDR3 is 11 amino acids. The chain's CDR3 is CASSMGNEQFF. The CDR3 DNA is TGTGCCAGTAGTATGGGAAATGAGCAGTTCTTC. The whole variable domain, remainder taken from reference TRBV19 and TRBJ2-1, is DGGITQSPKYLFRKEGQNVTLSCEQNLNHDAMYWYRQDPGQGLRLIYYSQIVNDFQKGDIAEGYSVSREKKESFPLTVTSAQKNPTAFYLCASSMGNEQFFGPGTRLTVL.

The J gene is TRBJ2-1, the V gene TRBV7-2, with 7 bases lining up with TRBD1. With V trimmed by 1 base and J by 8 bases, 5 bases remained unmatched. CDR1 is SGHTA and CDR2 is FQGNSA in the germline V gene. The CDR3 has 14 residues. The CDR3 reads CASSLVLGGYEQFF. The CDR3, as DNA: TGTGCCAGCAGCTTAGTCTTAGGGGGCTATGAGCAGTTCTTC.

V is TRBV29-1 and J is TRBJ1-2; D not resolved. CDR1 SQVTM and CDR2 ANQGSEA come from the germline V gene. This CDR3 region has 12 residues. V was clipped by 3 bases and J by 2 bases, with 7 bases between them. CDR3 sequence (DNA): TGCAGCGTTGAGAGACGAAACTATGGCTACACCTTC. The encoded protein is CSVERRNYGYTF.

CDR3 region: CASSEAYSSGPSTDTQYF. In DNA, the CDR3 is TGTGCCAGCAGTGAAGCGTACTCTAGCGGACCTTCCACAGATACGCAGTATTTT. The chain employs TRBV6-1 and TRBJ2-3; 7 bases agree with TRBD2. This CDR3 contains 18 residues. The V gene's germline CDR1 is MNHNS and CDR2 SASEGT. After removal of 0 bases from V and 2 bases from J, the junction contained 11 bases not matched to a gene.

CDR3 sequence: CASSRGGAGEQFF. As DNA, the CDR3 is TGTGCCAGCAGCCGAGGGGGGGCAGGTGAGCAGTTCTTC. The chain employs TRBV7-2 and TRBJ2-1; TRBD2 is a possible D gene (7 bases). The CDR3 contains 13 residues. In germline, CDR1 is SGHTA, CDR2 FQGNSA. The germline V and J ends were trimmed by 5 bases and 9 bases, with 14 bases remaining between them.

This rearrangement joins TRBV11-2 to TRBJ2-7; D gene unclear. Germline-derived CDR1 and CDR2 are SGHAT and FQNNGV. The CDR3 consists of 14 residues. The ends were cut back, 1 base at V and 2 bases at J, with 9 bases in the middle. The CDR3 loop is CASSLAAGPYEQYF. CDR3 nucleotide sequence: TGTGCCAGCAGCTTAGCAGCAGGCCCCTACGAGCAGTACTTC.

This chain connects TRBV19 to TRBJ2-2; D not resolved. Germline V gene data show CDR1 as LNHDA and CDR2 as SQIVND (reference sequence). The CDR3 contains 11 residues. V lost 9 bases to trimming and J lost 6 bases, with 8 bases between them. The DNA for the CDR3 is TGTGCCAGCCATCTCGCCGGGGAGCTGTTTTTT. Its translation: CASHLAGELFF. Filled out from reference TRBV19 and TRBJ2-2, the complete variable domain reads DGGITQSPKYLFRKEGQNVTLSCEQNLNHDAMYWYRQDPGQGLRLIYYSQIVNDFQKGDIAEGYSVSREKKESFPLTVTSAQKNPTAFYLCASHLAGELFFGEGSRLTVL.

The chain joins TRBV6-6 to TRBJ1-1; 10 bases match TRBD1. Germline V gene data show CDR1 as MNHNY and CDR2 as SVGAGI (reference sequence). The CDR3 spans 12 residues. V was clipped by 8 bases and J by 11 bases; unmatched bases: 8. In DNA, the CDR3 is TGTGCCAGCTACGGGACAGGGGAAGAGGCTTTCTTT. Its protein product is CASYGTGEEAFF.

The V gene is TRBV7-6, the J gene TRBJ2-2; no firm D call. The CDR3 runs to 13 residues. Per germline, CDR1 SGHVS and CDR2 FNYEAQ. The germline V and J ends were trimmed by 1 base and 5 bases, with 5 bases remaining between them. The CDR3 protein is CASSLGGTGELFF. The CDR3 nucleotides are TGTGCCAGCAGCTTAGGCGGTACCGGGGAGCTGTTTTTT.

In its sample, this clone was seen a few times. The chain couples TRBV6-6 to TRBJ1-5; D is uncertain. The CDR3 has 13 amino acids. CDR1 is MNHNY, CDR2 SVGAGI, per germline (reference sequence). The V and J ends lost 6 bases and 5 bases respectively, with 11 bases between them. CDR3 sequence: CASSQDWDQPQHF. CDR3 in DNA: TGTGCCAGCAGCCAAGACTGGGATCAGCCCCAGCATTTT.

The CDR3 region is CASSLSGGRPDTQYF. For the CDR3, the DNA is TGCGCCAGCAGCCTTAGCGGGGGCAGACCAGATACGCAGTATTTT. The rearrangement links TRBV5-1 to TRBJ2-3, with 9 bases aligning to TRBD2. V shed 4 bases and J 4 bases; nucleotides not matched to a gene: 7. The length of the CDR3 is 15 residues. Germline CDR1 is SGHRS and CDR2 is YFSETQ.

The V gene is TRBV7-8, the J gene TRBJ1-4; the D gene is possibly TRBD1 (5 bases). Germline V gene lookup returns CDR1 SGHVS and CDR2 FQNEAQ. The length of the CDR3 is 15 residues. The V gene lost 5 bases and the J gene lost 8 bases, with 18 bases spanning the gap. Here the CDR3 reads CASSPTGLLEEKLFF. CDR3 DNA sequence: TGTGCCAGCAGCCCAACGGGACTCCTGGAGGAAAAACTGTTTTTT.

V and J are TRBV7-9 and TRBJ1-3; a possible D gene is TRBD1 (6 bases). The CDR3 is 16 amino acids. Trimming took off 3 bases at V and 0 bases at J, with 12 bases between the two ends. Germline CDR1 and CDR2: SEHNR and FQNEAQ (reference sequence). This CDR3 is CASSLGGQPSGNTIYF. CDR3 DNA sequence: TGTGCCAGCAGCTTGGGGGGGCAACCCTCTGGAAACACCATATATTTT.

The CDR3 here is CASSLVLGGNEQFF. DNA for the CDR3: TGTGCCAGCAGCTTAGTCCTGGGAGGGAATGAGCAGTTCTTC. V and J are TRBV7-6 and TRBJ2-1; 7 bases align to TRBD2. This CDR3 has 14 amino acids. CDR1 is SGHVS, CDR2 FNYEAQ, per germline. V lost 1 base to trimming and J lost 7 bases; unmatched junction nucleotides: 4.

V and J are TRBV4-1 and TRBJ2-7; D not certain. The CDR3 is 16 amino acids. Trimming removed 0 bases from V and 0 bases from J, with 12 bases in between. Germline assignment: CDR1 MGHRA and CDR2 YSYEKL. CDR3 bases: TGCGCCAGCAGCCAAGATCCTGTCCCGAGCTCCTACGAGCAGTACTTC. This gives the protein CASSQDPVPSSYEQYF.

This clone was seen just once. V gene TRBV7-2 combines with J gene TRBJ1-3, with 12 bases lining up with TRBD1. Germline CDR1 and CDR2: SGHTA and FQGNSA. V lost 5 bases to trimming and J lost 8 bases; unmatched junction nucleotides: 13. The CDR3 runs 17 residues. The CDR3 DNA reads TGTGCCAGCAGCACCGGGACAGGGGGCGCAAGGTTGGACACCATATATTTT. Protein: CASSTGTGGARLDTIYF.

The V and J genes are TRBV9 and TRBJ2-7; 9 positions agree with TRBD2. The V gene's germline CDR1 is SGDLS and CDR2 YYNGEE. The junction had 7 bases not matched to a gene; V was cut back by 4 bases and J by 2 bases. The CDR3 is made up of 15 amino acids. CDR3 protein: CASSIGGRVPYEQYF. For the CDR3, the DNA is TGTGCCAGCAGCATAGGCGGGAGGGTTCCCTACGAGCAGTACTTC.

This clone was found once. This sequence joins TRBV9 and TRBJ2-7; 7 bases fit TRBD1. Trimming took 4 bases from V and 7 from J; bases not matched to a gene: 11. The germline V gene encodes CDR1 SGDLS and CDR2 YYNGEE. There are 14 residues in the CDR3. The CDR3 reads CASSPRDSSREQYF. CDR3 in DNA: TGTGCCAGCAGCCCCCGGGACAGCTCGCGGGAGCAGTACTTC.

The chain carries TRBV29-1 and TRBJ1-4; 11 nucleotides match TRBD1. This CDR3 comprises 15 residues. CDR1 SQVTM and CDR2 ANQGSEA come from the germline V gene. V lost 7 bases to trimming and J lost 8 bases; unmatched junction nucleotides: 12. CDR3 amino acids: CSARTGGGVGEKLFF. The CDR3, as DNA: TGCAGCGCCCGGACAGGGGGCGGGGTGGGAGAAAAACTGTTTTTT.

The table lists this clone with a count of one. The J gene is TRBJ2-1, the V gene TRBV7-3; no definite D call. This CDR3 has 15 residues. Germline V gene data show CDR1 as SGHTA and CDR2 as FQGTGA. V gave up 4 bases and J gave up 0 bases, with 10 bases separating them. The CDR3 loop reads CASSSGPSSYNEQFF. DNA for the CDR3: TGTGCCAGCAGCTCGGGTCCGAGCTCCTACAATGAGCAGTTCTTC.

The CDR3 reads CASTLDFKKFF. The CDR3 DNA reads TGTGCCAGTACCCTCGACTTTAAGAAGTTCTTC. V and J are TRBV19 and TRBJ2-1, with D unresolved. Trimming pared 7 bases from V and 14 bases from J, leaving 15 bases between. CDR1 LNHDA and CDR2 SQIVND come from the germline V gene (reference sequence). This CDR3 contains 11 residues.

This chain connects TRBV6-1 to TRBJ2-3; 9 bases map to TRBD2. The CDR3 runs 18 residues. Trimming took 1 base from V and 6 from J; bases not matched to a gene: 14. Germline V gives CDR1 MNHNS, CDR2 SASEGT. In DNA form, the CDR3 reads TGTGCCAGCAGTGAAGAGGGCGGCGGGAGGGCCGCAGGGGATACGCAGTATTTT. It specifies CASSEEGGGRAAGDTQYF.